This T cell receptor beta chain was sequenced for a study of CD8+CD57+ T cells in acquired aplastic anemia. Study-wide context: Isolated CD4+ and CD8+ cells, once sorted, yielded DNA averaging around 3.1 ug.

Investigators profiled TCR beta VDJ and CDR3 from genomic DNA template. TCRdb ran MiXCR on the reads and lists one entry per CDR3 protein. The data show around 120,000 distinct CDR3 sequences, approximately 36% seen once. This clonotype was observed many times. CDR1 is MNHEY, CDR2 SVGAGI, per germline. The CDR3 runs to 14 residues. V lost 5 bases and J lost 3, with 14 bases in between. The sequenced patients had an expansion of CD8+CD57+ cells seen by flow cytometry. Severe acquired aplastic anemia was the diagnosis recorded for all patients. At the time of blood sampling, patients had not yet received any therapy.

The specimen was sorted CD4+, CD8+, or CD8+CD57+ T cells (not recorded which) from PBMCs. The V call is TRBV6-5, the J call TRBJ2-7; a weak D match, TRBD2 (6 bases). The sequence came from a human donor with aplastic anemia. CDR3 region: CASSTRRGIYEQYF. The CDR3 region has the DNA TGTGCCAGCAGTACCCGGAGGGGTATCTACGAGCAGTACTTC.